This T cell receptor beta chain was identified in a study of blood T cell repertoires in COVID-19. Study information: The cDNA or gDNA used as material had been derived from T cells, B-cell-depleted T cells, or PBMCs.

Seattle's cohort entered during active infection and was followed longitudinally. In the source study's methods: The authors estimated nucleated cell counts from reference gene primer amplification. Libraries were prepared by immunoSEQ multiplex PCR; TCRdb keeps only in-frame clonotypes and omits some of them. The D gene and trimming were derived from the DNA, and the V and J assignments and clone size from that table. The data hold 450,000 or so clones, with roughly 90% observed a single time. Germline V gene lookup returns CDR1 SGHRS and CDR2 YFSETQ. The V end lost 3 bases, the J end lost 2 bases, and 12 bases lay between the germline ends. The CDR3 is 14 amino acids. In this sample, this clone turned up once.

The source material was peripheral blood. The sequence was collected from a man aged 18 to 30 with COVID-19, enrolled during active disease. The chain joins TRBV5-1 to TRBJ2-7, with no clear D. CDR3 in DNA: TGCGCCAGCAGCTATGACAACACACCCTACGAGCAGTACTTC. It is translated as CASSYDNTPYEQYF.